This is a list of T cell receptor beta chains from one sample in a study of cytomegalovirus exposure and HLA in healthy donors. Sequencing was performed with immunoSEQ multiplex PCR; in TCRdb, only in-frame clones are kept and a portion is missing. Among about 84,000 clones, around 80% were seen once, and the ten largest hold 2.5%. Sequencing used PBMCs. The source of these receptors is a male donor in good health and CMV-seropositive. Each CDR3 is given with its conserved first and last residue. The D gene is left open where the match is weak. Not all rows give a size; the values are once, few, many and, for expanded clones, a class.

D | J | V | size | DNA | CDR3
TRBD1 | TRBJ2-3 | TRBV5-1 | NA | TGCGCCAGCAGCTTTACAGGGGGCACAGATACGCAGTATTTT | CASSFTGGTDTQYF
NA | TRBJ1-3 | TRBV10-3 | NA | TGTGCCATCATGCAGGGGTACTCTGGAAACACCATATATTTT | CAIMQGYSGNTIYF
TRBD2 | TRBJ2-1 | TRBV5-1 | NA | TGCGCCAGCAGCTTGGCGGCTAGCGGGAGTTTCGTGCGCAATGAGCAGTTCTTC | CASSLAASGSFVRNEQFF
NA | TRBJ1-1 | TRBV27 | NA | TGTGCCAGCGGGCCGGACACTGAAGCTTTCTTT | CASGPDTEAFF
NA | TRBJ2-1 | TRBV5-6 | once | TGTGCCAGCAGCCTTGATTCCGGACAGTTCTATGAGCAGTTCTTC | CASSLDSGQFYEQFF
TRBD2 | TRBJ2-3 | TRBV5-4 | NA | TGTGCCAGCAGCTTGGAGGCGGGAGCAGATACGCAGTATTTT | CASSLEAGADTQYF
NA | TRBJ2-1 | TRBV7-3 | NA | TGTGCCAGCAGCTTAGGCAGGGCCGACTACAATGAGCAGTTCTTC | CASSLGRADYNEQFF
TRBD1 | TRBJ2-7 | TRBV18 | NA | TGTGCCAGCTCACTCACCCCGGACAGGGACCACGGGCAGTACTTC | CASSLTPDRDHGQYF
NA | TRBJ2-7 | TRBV7-7 | NA | TGTGCTAGCAGCTTAGCGGAGTACGTTAGGGGGGGGCGGCAGTACTTC | CASSLAEYVRGGRQYF
NA | TRBJ1-2 | TRBV6-1 | NA | TGTGCCAGCAGTGAAAGGGGGAACTATGGCTACACCTTC | CASSERGNYGYTF
NA | TRBJ1-1 | TRBV4-1 | NA | TGCGCCAGCAGCGACAGGAGGAACACTGAAGCTTTCTTT | CASSDRRNTEAFF
TRBD1 | TRBJ2-1 | TRBV5-4 | NA | TGTGCCAGCACCCGGACAGGGGGCTACAATGAGCAGTTCTTC | CASTRTGGYNEQFF
NA | TRBJ2-6 | TRBV6-4 | NA | TGTGCCAGCAGTGACTCGGGCACCGTCGGCTCTGGGGCCAACGTCCTGACTTTC | CASSDSGTVGSGANVLTF
NA | TRBJ1-1 | TRBV19 | NA | TGTGCCAGCCAGACAGGGAACACTGAAGCTTTCTTT | CASQTGNTEAFF
TRBD2 | TRBJ2-7 | TRBV28 | NA | TGTGCCAGCAGTTCTCGACTAGCGGGGGGCCGGGGCTTCTACGAGCAGTACTTC | CASSSRLAGGRGFYEQYF
NA | TRBJ2-2 | TRBV5-1 | NA | TGCGCCAGCAGCTTGGACACCACGAACACCGGGGAGCTGTTTTTT | CASSLDTTNTGELFF
TRBD2 | TRBJ2-7 | TRBV2 | NA | TGTGCCAGCAGGAGGACTAGCGGGAGGACGGAGTACTTC | CASRRTSGRTEYF
NA | TRBJ2-7 | TRBV28 | NA | TGTGCCAGCTCATCCGCTGGGGCAGGGGATTCTATTCAGCAGTACTTC | CASSSAGAGDSIQQYF
NA | TRBJ2-5 | TRBV18 | NA | TGTGCCAGCTCACCAAAGGGGGAGACCCAGTACTTC | CASSPKGETQYF
NA | TRBJ2-6 | TRBV7-8 | few | TGTGCCAGCAGCTTACAGGGCACCCGCTCTGGGGCCAACGTCCTGACTTTC | CASSLQGTRSGANVLTF
NA | TRBJ1-5 | TRBV9 | NA | TGTGCCAGCAGCGTAAGAACAGGGATAAATCAGCCCCAGCATTTT | CASSVRTGINQPQHF
TRBD1 | TRBJ2-5 | TRBV29-1 | NA | TGCAGCGCCGGCCCCGGGACAGGGAAAGAGACCCAGTACTTC | CSAGPGTGKETQYF